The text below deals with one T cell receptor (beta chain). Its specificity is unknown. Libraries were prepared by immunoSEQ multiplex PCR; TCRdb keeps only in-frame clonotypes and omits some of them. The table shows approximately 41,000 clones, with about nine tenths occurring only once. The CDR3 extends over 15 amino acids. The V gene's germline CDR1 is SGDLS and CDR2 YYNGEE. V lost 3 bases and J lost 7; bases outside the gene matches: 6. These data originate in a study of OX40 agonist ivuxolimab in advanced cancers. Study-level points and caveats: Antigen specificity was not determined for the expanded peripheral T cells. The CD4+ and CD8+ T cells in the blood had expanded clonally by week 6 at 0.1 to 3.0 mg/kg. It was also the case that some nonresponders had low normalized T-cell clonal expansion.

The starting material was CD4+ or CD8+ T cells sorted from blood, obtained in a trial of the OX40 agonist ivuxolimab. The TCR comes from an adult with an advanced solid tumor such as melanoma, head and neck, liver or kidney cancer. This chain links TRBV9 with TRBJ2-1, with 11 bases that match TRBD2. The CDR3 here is CASSGSGGAVNEQFF. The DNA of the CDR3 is TGTGCCAGCAGCGGTAGCGGGGGGGCGGTAAATGAGCAGTTCTTC.